A selection of T cell receptor beta chains follows, all from one sample in a study of blood T cell repertoires in COVID-19. This table comes from immunoSEQ multiplex PCR, and its TCRdb copy is limited to in-frame clones, with some not included. The top ten clones hold about 6.9% of a sample with about 71,000 clones, 83% of them seen once. The sample taken for sequencing was peripheral blood. All receptors come from a man aged 25-45 years with COVID-19, enrolled during active disease. Each CDR3 is given with its conserved first and last residue. The D gene is left open where the match is weak. The size field is filled for only some rows; it gives once, few, many or a size class.

V	length	J	size	D	DNA	CDR3
TRBV7-9	11	TRBJ2-3	NA	NA	TGTGCCAGCAGCTTAGGCAAGGGGATGCATTTT	CASSLGKGMHF
TRBV5-4	16	TRBJ2-1	NA	NA	TGTGCCAGCAGCTTGGGTAGTTCTAGCTCCTACAATGAGCAGTTCTTC	CASSLGSSSSYNEQFF
TRBV19	14	TRBJ2-7	NA	NA	TGTGCCAGTAGTACCTATCGTACCTCCTACGAGCAGTACTTC	CASSTYRTSYEQYF
TRBV2	16	TRBJ2-3	NA	TRBD1	TGTGCCAGCAGTTACGACAGGGGTGGGAGCACAGATACGCAGTATTTT	CASSYDRGGSTDTQYF
TRBV7-2	16	TRBJ1-3	once	TRBD1	TGTGCCAGCAGCTTATACAGGGGGAGCTCTGGAAACACCATATATTTT	CASSLYRGSSGNTIYF
TRBV30	11	TRBJ1-1	NA	NA	TGTGCCTACTTAATGAACACTGAAGCTTTCTTT	CAYLMNTEAFF
TRBV7-9	15	TRBJ1-1	NA	TRBD1	TGTGCCAGCAGCGTCGACAGGGCAGGGAACACTGAAGCTTTCTTT	CASSVDRAGNTEAFF
TRBV5-5	12	TRBJ2-5	NA	NA	TGTGCCAGCAGCCCCAAGCGGGAGACCCAGTACTTC	CASSPKRETQYF
TRBV9	15	TRBJ1-2	NA	TRBD1	TGTGCCAGCAGCGTAAGGGCCGATCACAGGGGGGGCTACACCTTC	CASSVRADHRGGYTF
TRBV19	13	TRBJ1-3	NA	NA	TGTGCCAGTAGTTCGACAGTGAGAAACACCATATATTTT	CASSSTVRNTIYF
TRBV19	13	TRBJ1-6	NA	NA	TGTGCCAGTCGGTACCCAGGGGATTCACCCCTCCACTTT	CASRYPGDSPLHF
TRBV6-5	14	TRBJ1-2	NA	NA	TGTGCCAGCATTACTCAGGGAGGTCGTTACGGCTACACCTTC	CASITQGGRYGYTF
TRBV7-2	16	TRBJ1-3	NA	NA	TGTGCCAGCAGCCGGGGTGGTGCGGGTTCTGGAAACACCATATATTTT	CASSRGGAGSGNTIYF
TRBV28	13	TRBJ1-1	NA	NA	TGTGCCAGCAGTTTAGGCCTGAACACTGAAGCTTTCTTT	CASSLGLNTEAFF
TRBV19	15	TRBJ1-1	NA	TRBD1	TGTGCCAGTAGTAGCAAGGGGGCCGGGAACACTGAAGCTTTCTTT	CASSSKGAGNTEAFF
TRBV2	13	TRBJ2-2	NA	NA	TGTGCCAGCAGTGACAGAGAGGGCGGGGAGCTGTTTTTT	CASSDREGGELFF
TRBV15	13	TRBJ2-5	NA	NA	TGTGCCACCAGCAGAGATCTAACCCCGGCCCAGTACTTC	CATSRDLTPAQYF
TRBV2	13	TRBJ2-7	once	TRBD2	TGTGCCAGGACCGGGACTAGCGGCTACGAGCAGTACTTC	CARTGTSGYEQYF
TRBV4-1	15	TRBJ2-5	NA	TRBD2	TGCGCCAGCAGCCAATTTATAGCGGGAGAGGAGACCCAGTACTTC	CASSQFIAGEETQYF
TRBV27	13	TRBJ1-1	NA	TRBD1	TGTGCCAGCTGGACAGGGGAACCCAATCGTGCTTTCTTT	CASWTGEPNRAFF
TRBV19	17	TRBJ2-6	NA	NA	TGTGCCAGTAGTATTGGGACATCCTCCGCTGGGGCCAACGTCCTGACTTTC	CASSIGTSSAGANVLTF
TRBV5-6	18	TRBJ2-3	NA	TRBD2	TGTGCCAGCAGCTTGGACCCGAGACTAGCGGGAGGCACAGATACGCAGTATTTT	CASSLDPRLAGGTDTQYF
TRBV7-9	15	TRBJ1-1	NA	NA	TGTGCCAGCAGCCCGAGGGAGGTCCCCAACACTGAAGCTTTCTTT	CASSPREVPNTEAFF
TRBV27	19	TRBJ2-3	NA	TRBD2	TGTGCCAGCAGTCCGTTTCGACCCCCTAGCGGGAGGGACACAGATACGCAGTATTTT	CASSPFRPPSGRDTDTQYF
TRBV5-1	15	TRBJ1-4	NA	NA	TGCGCCAGCAGCCCCACTGGAAGAGGGTCTGAAAAACTGTTTTTT	CASSPTGRGSEKLFF
TRBV28	15	TRBJ1-6	NA	TRBD1	TGTGCCAGCAAGACAGGGAGCTTTGGCAATTCACCCCTCCACTTT	CASKTGSFGNSPLHF
TRBV19	15	TRBJ1-2	NA	TRBD1	TGTGCCAGTAGTATCGCGGGCAGGGGGCACTATGGCTACACCTTC	CASSIAGRGHYGYTF
TRBV7-9	16	TRBJ2-1	NA	NA	TGTGCCAGCAGCCGTCCGAGGGCCATCTCCTACAATGAGCAGTTCTTC	CASSRPRAISYNEQFF